Below, 10 T cell receptor beta chains from the same sample are listed, as sequenced in a study of OX40 agonist ivuxolimab in advanced cancers. Libraries were built with the immunoSEQ multiplex PCR assay. Sourced from immuneACCESS, this table was stored by TCRdb with only in-frame sequences that have V and J called. A share of the clones is absent; for the studies checked, an unresolved V gene accounts for under half, and the remainder has no known explanation. In this sample the table shows tens of thousands of clones, 91% of which occur a single time. The ten largest account for about 2.1% of the sample. The specimen was CD4+ or CD8+ T cells sorted from blood, collected in a trial of the OX40 agonist ivuxolimab. The receptors derive from an adult with an advanced solid tumor such as melanoma, head and neck, liver or kidney cancer.

This chain connects TRBV15 to TRBJ1-1, with D uncertain. Germline V gene lookup returns CDR1 LNHNV and CDR2 YYDKDF (reference sequence). The CDR3 is made up of 15 amino acids. V was cut by 1 base and J by 1 base, with 10 bases left in between. CDR3 DNA: TGTGCCACCAGCAGAGGACGAGAGGGGAACACTGAAGCTTTCTTT. Encoded protein: CATSRGREGNTEAFF. Full variable domain (missing parts from reference TRBV15 and TRBJ1-1): DAMVIQNPRYQVTQFGKPVTLSCSQTLNHNVMYWYQQKSSQAPKLLFHYYDKDFNNEADTPDNFQSRRPNTSFCFLDIRSPGLGDTAMYLCATSRGREGNTEAFFGQGTRLTVV.

The rearrangement uses TRBV4-3 and TRBJ2-1, with D uncertain. Trimming cost V 0 bases and J 0 bases, with 6 bases left between them. The CDR3 runs 15 residues. CDR1 and CDR2 (germline): LGHNA, YSLEER. CDR3 coding DNA: TGCGCCAGCAGCCAAGACTGGGGCTCCTACAATGAGCAGTTCTTC. Residues: CASSQDWGSYNEQFF.

The chain couples TRBV29-1 to TRBJ2-5; tentative D call: TRBD2 (6 bases). Between the trimmed V and J ends, which lost 4 bases and 5 bases, there was a span of 14 bases. CDR3 size: 13 residues. The germline V gene encodes CDR1 SQVTM and CDR2 ANQGSEA. This CDR3 reads CSVGEAIEETQYF. For the CDR3, the DNA is TGCAGCGTTGGGGAGGCCATTGAGGAGACCCAGTACTTC.

The rearrangement uses TRBV5-1 and TRBJ1-1, with D unclear. CDR1 is SGHRS and CDR2 is YFSETQ in the germline V gene. The length of the CDR3 is 13 residues. Deletions cut 5 bases from V and 4 bases from J, with 12 bases between. DNA of the CDR3: TGCGCCAGCAGTGGGGAGGTGGCCACTGAAGCTTTCTTT. The encoded protein is CASSGEVATEAFF.

Of note for this clone: An end of the junction does not agree with germline; a read error may underlie this. The chain links TRBV13 to TRBJ1-2, with TRBD1 as a possible D gene (5 bases). In germline, CDR1 is PRHDT, CDR2 FYEKMQ (reference sequence). CDR3 size: 16 residues. CDR3 amino acids: CASRLEGTATADGYTF. The DNA for the CDR3 is TGTGCCAGCAGGTTAGAAGGGACCGCAACTGCGGATGGCTACACCTTC. Full variable domain (outside the CDR3, taken from reference TRBV13 and TRBJ1-2): AAGVIQSPRHLIKEKRETATLKCYPIPRHDTVYWYQQGPGQDPQFLISFYEKMQSDKGSIPDRFSAQQFSDYHSELNMSSLELGDSALYFCASRLEGTATADGYTFGSGTRLTVV.

V and J are TRBV6-6 and TRBJ2-7; the match to TRBD1 covers 9 bases. V shed 10 bases, J shed 2 bases, and the junction held 9 bases outside the gene matches. CDR3 size: 14 residues. CDR1 is MNHNY and CDR2 is SVGAGI in the germline V gene (reference sequence). The CDR3 sequence is CATRTGTGTYEQYF. In nucleotides, the CDR3 is TGTGCCACCAGAACCGGGACAGGGACCTACGAGCAGTACTTC.

This chain connects TRBV27 to TRBJ2-1; 10 bases are shared with TRBD2. V shed 6 bases, J shed 2 bases, and the junction held 4 bases outside the gene matches. Germline V gene data show CDR1 as MNHEY and CDR2 as SMNVEV (reference sequence). The CDR3 has 15 amino acids. The CDR3 coding sequence is TGTGCCAGCAGCTACGGACTAGCGGCCTACAATGAGCAGTTCTTC. It codes for CASSYGLAAYNEQFF.

The chain recombines TRBV6-1 with TRBJ1-3, with no clear D. Trimming pared 6 bases from V and 0 bases from J, leaving 12 bases between. Germline V lookup: CDR1 MNHNS, CDR2 SASEGT. The CDR3 spans 15 residues. The CDR3 DNA reads as TGTGCCAGCAGCTCCGGACCGATCTCTGGAAACACCATATATTTT. Amino acids: CASSSGPISGNTIYF.

V usage is TRBV9 and J usage is TRBJ2-2; a weak D match, TRBD2 (6 bases). This CDR3 is 20 amino acids long. Between the trimmed V and J ends, which lost 4 bases and 2 bases, there was a span of 27 bases. Germline lookup yields CDR1 SGDLS and CDR2 YYNGEE. For the CDR3, the DNA is TGTGCCAGCAGCCCTACCCCCTCCGGCTACCGGGAGTTAAACACCGGGGAGCTGTTTTTT. Translating gives CASSPTPSGYRELNTGELFF.

The chain links TRBV5-1 to TRBJ2-1; 7 nucleotides align to TRBD1. The germline V gene encodes CDR1 SGHRS and CDR2 YFSETQ. The CDR3 loop spans 16 amino acids. J gave up 0 bases and V 4 bases, and 7 bases lay outside the gene matches. The CDR3 protein is CASSPNAGGSYNEQFF. The CDR3 region has the DNA TGCGCCAGCAGCCCAAACGCAGGGGGCTCCTACAATGAGCAGTTCTTC. The full variable domain, rest sourced from reference TRBV5-1 and TRBJ2-1, is KAGVTQTPRYLIKTRGQQVTLSCSPISGHRSVSWYQQTPGQGLQFLFEYFSETQRNKGNFPGRFSGRQFSNSRSEMNVSTLELGDSALYLCASSPNAGGSYNEQFFGPGTRLTVL.